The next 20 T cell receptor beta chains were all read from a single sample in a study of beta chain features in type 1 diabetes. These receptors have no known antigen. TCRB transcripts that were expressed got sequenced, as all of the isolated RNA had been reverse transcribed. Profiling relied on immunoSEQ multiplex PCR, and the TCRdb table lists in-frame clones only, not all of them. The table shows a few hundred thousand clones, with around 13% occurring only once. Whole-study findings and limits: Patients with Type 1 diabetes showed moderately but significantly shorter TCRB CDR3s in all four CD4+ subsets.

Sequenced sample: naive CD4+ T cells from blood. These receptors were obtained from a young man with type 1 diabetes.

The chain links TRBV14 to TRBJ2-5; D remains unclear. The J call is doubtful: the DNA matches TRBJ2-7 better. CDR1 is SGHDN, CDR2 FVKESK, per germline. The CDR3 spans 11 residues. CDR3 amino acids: CASSQRHEQYF. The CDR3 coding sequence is TGTGCCAGCAGCCAAAGACACGAGCAGTACTTC.

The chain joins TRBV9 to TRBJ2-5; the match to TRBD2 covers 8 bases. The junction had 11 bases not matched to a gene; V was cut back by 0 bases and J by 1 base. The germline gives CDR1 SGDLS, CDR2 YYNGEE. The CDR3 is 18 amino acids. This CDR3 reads CASSVDAPSGHVQETQYF. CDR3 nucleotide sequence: TGTGCCAGCAGCGTAGATGCCCCTAGCGGGCACGTCCAAGAGACCCAGTACTTC.

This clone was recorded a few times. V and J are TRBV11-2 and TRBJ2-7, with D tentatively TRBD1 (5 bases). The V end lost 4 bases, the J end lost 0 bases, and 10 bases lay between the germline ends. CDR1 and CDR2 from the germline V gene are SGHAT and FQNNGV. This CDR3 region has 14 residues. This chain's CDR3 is CASSYNRNSYEQYF. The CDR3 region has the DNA TGTGCCAGCAGCTACAACAGGAACTCCTACGAGCAGTACTTC.

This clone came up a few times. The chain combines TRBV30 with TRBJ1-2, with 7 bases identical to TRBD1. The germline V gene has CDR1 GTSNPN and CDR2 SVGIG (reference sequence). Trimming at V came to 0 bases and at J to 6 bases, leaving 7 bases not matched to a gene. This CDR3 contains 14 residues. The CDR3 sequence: CAWSVLGGIDGYTF. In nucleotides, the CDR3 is TGTGCCTGGAGTGTGCTAGGGGGCATCGATGGCTACACCTTC.

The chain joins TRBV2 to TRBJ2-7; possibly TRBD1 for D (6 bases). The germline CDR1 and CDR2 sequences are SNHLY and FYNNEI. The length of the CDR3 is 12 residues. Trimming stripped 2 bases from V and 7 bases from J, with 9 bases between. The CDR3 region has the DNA TGTGCCAGCAGTGAACCAGGGGAAGAGCAGTACTTC. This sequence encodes CASSEPGEEQYF.

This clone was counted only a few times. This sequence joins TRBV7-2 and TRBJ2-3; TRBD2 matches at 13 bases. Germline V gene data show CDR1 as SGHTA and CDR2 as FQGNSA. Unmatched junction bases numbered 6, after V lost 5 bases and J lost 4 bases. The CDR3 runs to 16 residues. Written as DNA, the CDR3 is TGTGCCAGCAGCCGGCGACTAGCGGGAGGTGCAGATACGCAGTATTTT. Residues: CASSRRLAGGADTQYF.

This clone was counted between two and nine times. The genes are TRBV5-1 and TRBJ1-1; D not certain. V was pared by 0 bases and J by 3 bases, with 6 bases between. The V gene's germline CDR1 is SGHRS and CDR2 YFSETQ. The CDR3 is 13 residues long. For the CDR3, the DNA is TGCGCCAGCAGCTTGGACACCTACACTGAAGCTTTCTTT. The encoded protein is CASSLDTYTEAFF.

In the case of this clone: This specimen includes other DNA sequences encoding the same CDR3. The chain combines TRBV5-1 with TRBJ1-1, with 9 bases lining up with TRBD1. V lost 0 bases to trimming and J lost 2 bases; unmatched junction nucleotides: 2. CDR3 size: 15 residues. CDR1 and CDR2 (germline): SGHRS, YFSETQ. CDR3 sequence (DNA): TGCGCCAGCAGCTTGGGGGACAGGGCCAACACTGAAGCTTTCTTT. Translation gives CASSLGDRANTEAFF.

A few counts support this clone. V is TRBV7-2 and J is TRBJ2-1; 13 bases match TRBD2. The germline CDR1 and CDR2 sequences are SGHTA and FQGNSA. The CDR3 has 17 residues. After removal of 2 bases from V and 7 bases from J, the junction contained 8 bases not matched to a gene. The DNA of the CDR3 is TGTGCCAGCAGCTTAAGTTGGTGGACTAGCGGGAGTAATGAGCAGTTCTTC. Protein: CASSLSWWTSGSNEQFF. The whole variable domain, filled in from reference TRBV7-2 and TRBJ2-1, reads GAGVSQSPSNKVTEKGKDVELRCDPISGHTALYWYRQSLGQGLEFLIYFQGNSAPDKSGLPSDRFSAERTGGSVSTLTIQRTQQEDSAVYLCASSLSWWTSGSNEQFFGPGTRLTVL.

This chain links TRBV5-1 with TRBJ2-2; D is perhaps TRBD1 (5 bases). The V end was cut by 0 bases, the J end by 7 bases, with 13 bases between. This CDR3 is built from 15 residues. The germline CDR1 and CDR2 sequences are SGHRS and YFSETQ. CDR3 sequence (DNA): TGCGCCAGCAGCTTGGCCCAGGGCGGAGTCGGGGAGCTGTTTTTT. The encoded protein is CASSLAQGGVGELFF. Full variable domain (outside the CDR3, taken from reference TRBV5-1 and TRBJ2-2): KAGVTQTPRYLIKTRGQQVTLSCSPISGHRSVSWYQQTPGQGLQFLFEYFSETQRNKGNFPGRFSGRQFSNSRSEMNVSTLELGDSALYLCASSLAQGGVGELFFGEGSRLTVL.

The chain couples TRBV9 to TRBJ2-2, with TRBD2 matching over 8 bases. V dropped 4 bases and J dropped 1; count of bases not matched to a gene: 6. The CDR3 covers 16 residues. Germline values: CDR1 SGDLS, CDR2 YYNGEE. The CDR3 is CASSPRTSMNTGELFF. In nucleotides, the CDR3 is TGTGCCAGCAGCCCTCGGACTAGCATGAACACCGGGGAGCTGTTTTTT.

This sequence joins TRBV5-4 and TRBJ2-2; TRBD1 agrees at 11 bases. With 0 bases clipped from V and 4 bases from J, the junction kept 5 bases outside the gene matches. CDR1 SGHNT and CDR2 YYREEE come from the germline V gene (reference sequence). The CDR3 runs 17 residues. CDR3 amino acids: CASSLVGQGAVTGELFF. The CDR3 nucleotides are TGTGCCAGCAGCTTGGTAGGACAGGGGGCCGTCACCGGGGAGCTGTTTTTT.

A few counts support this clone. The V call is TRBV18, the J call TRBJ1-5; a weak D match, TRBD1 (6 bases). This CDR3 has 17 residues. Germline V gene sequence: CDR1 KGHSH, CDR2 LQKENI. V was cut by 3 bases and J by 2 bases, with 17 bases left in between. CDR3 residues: CASSPGAGNGRNQPQHF. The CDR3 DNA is TGTGCCAGCTCACCGGGGGCAGGGAATGGGCGCAATCAGCCCCAGCATTTT.

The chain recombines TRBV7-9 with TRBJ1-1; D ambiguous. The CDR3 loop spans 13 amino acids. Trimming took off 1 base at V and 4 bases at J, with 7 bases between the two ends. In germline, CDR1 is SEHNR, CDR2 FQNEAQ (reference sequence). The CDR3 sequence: CASSLVPVTEAFF. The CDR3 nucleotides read TGTGCCAGCAGCTTAGTTCCCGTCACTGAAGCTTTCTTT.

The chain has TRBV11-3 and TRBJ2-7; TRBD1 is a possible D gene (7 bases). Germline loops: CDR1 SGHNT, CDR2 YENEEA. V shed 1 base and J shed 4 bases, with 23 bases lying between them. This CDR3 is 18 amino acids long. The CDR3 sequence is CASSLGVSGGGRRYEQYF. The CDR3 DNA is TGTGCCAGCAGCTTAGGGGTCTCAGGGGGAGGCCGGAGGTACGAGCAGTACTTC.

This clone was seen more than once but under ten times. The CDR3 spells CASSPPGQEAFF. The DNA for the CDR3 is TGTGCCAGCAGCCCGCCGGGACAGGAAGCTTTCTTT. The chain is built from TRBV7-2 and TRBJ1-1; 7 bases align to TRBD1. CDR1 and CDR2 (germline): SGHTA, FQGNSA. CDR3 length: 12 residues. V shed 5 bases and J 8 bases; nucleotides not matched to a gene: 5.

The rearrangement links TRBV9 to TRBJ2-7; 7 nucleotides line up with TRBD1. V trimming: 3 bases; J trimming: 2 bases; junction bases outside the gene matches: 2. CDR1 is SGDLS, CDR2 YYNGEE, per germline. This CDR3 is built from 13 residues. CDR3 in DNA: TGTGCCAGCAGCGCCGGGACAGCCTACGAGCAGTACTTC. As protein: CASSAGTAYEQYF. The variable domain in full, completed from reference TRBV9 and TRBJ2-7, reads DSGVTQTPKHLITATGQRVTLRCSPRSGDLSVYWYQQSLDQGLQFLIQYYNGEERAKGNILERFSAQQFPDLHSELNLSSLELGDSALYFCASSAGTAYEQYFGPGTRLTVT.

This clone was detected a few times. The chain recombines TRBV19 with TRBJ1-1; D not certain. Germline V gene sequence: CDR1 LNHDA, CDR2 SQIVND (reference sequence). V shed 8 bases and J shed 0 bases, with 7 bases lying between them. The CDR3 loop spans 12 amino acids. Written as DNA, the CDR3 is TGTGCCAGTCCTCGAGTGAACACTGAAGCTTTCTTT. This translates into CASPRVNTEAFF.

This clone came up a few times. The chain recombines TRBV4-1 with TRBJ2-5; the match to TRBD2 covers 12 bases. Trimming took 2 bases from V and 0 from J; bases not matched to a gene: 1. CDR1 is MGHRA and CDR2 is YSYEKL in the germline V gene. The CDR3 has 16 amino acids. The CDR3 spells CASSQLAGGHQETQYF. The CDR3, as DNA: TGCGCCAGCAGCCAACTAGCGGGGGGGCACCAAGAGACCCAGTACTTC.

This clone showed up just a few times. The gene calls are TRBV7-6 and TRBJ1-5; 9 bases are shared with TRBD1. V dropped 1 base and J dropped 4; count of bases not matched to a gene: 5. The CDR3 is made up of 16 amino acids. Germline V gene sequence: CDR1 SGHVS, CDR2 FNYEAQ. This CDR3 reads CASSLVPGQGNQPQHF. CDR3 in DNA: TGTGCCAGCAGCTTAGTCCCGGGACAGGGAAATCAGCCCCAGCATTTT.